Below, 3 T cell receptor beta chains from the same sample are listed, as sequenced in a study of shared clonotypes between healthy human individuals. Only in-frame clones appear in the TCRdb table, and some are missing; sequencing was by immunoSEQ multiplex PCR. The data hold about 2.3 million clones, with 80% to 95% observed a single time. Specimen: naive CD4+ T cells from PBMCs. Subset indicated: CD45RA+ positively selected. All receptors derive from a man aged 18 to 29 in good health. Some clones in this sample may be carry-over from other donors' samples.

J is TRBJ2-7 and V is TRBV6-1, with D unresolved. CDR3 size: 13 residues. Germline values: CDR1 MNHNS, CDR2 SASEGT. The germline V and J ends were trimmed by 1 base and 12 bases, with 16 bases remaining between them. The CDR3 DNA is TGTGCCAGCAGTGAAGAACCGGCCAGCACGGGGTACTTC. This encodes CASSEEPASTGYF.

The chain joins TRBV5-1 to TRBJ2-3, with TRBD2 identical over 16 bases. The germline V gene encodes CDR1 SGHRS and CDR2 YFSETQ. The CDR3 has 17 residues. The V segment lost 4 bases and the J segment 5 bases; nucleotides outside the gene matches: 7. CDR3 coding DNA: TGCGCCAGCAGCCGAACCGGGACTAGCGGGAGGGAAGATACGCAGTATTTT. Translated: CASSRTGTSGREDTQYF.

The V gene is TRBV2, the J gene TRBJ1-4; no clear D. V was clipped by 7 bases and J by 8 bases, with 17 bases between them. Germline V lookup: CDR1 SNHLY, CDR2 FYNNEI. This CDR3 spans 14 amino acids. CDR3 nucleotide sequence: TGTGCCAGCACTCGTGAACGTTCAAAGGAAAAACTGTTTTTT. Its translation: CASTRERSKEKLFF.